The rows below give T cell receptor beta chains drawn from one sample of a study of response to subunit inactivated influenza vaccine. One entry per CDR3 protein results from TCRdb running MiXCR on the RT-PCR reads. The sample lists about 620,000 distinct CDR3 sequences, around 11% occurring once. These data are also associated with another study on T cells expressing NK-cell markers.

Sequenced here: PBMCs from blood, sampled on the day of vaccination. These receptors originate from a man between 45 and 60 years old who received an inactivated influenza vaccine. The CDR3 runs from the conserved cysteine through the conserved F or W. Each record gives: clone size, V gene, J gene, D gene, CDR3 DNA, CDR3 protein. The D gene is left open where the match is weak. Clone size is stated in some rows and not others, as once, few, many or a class when expanded.

clone size: NA
V gene: TRBV12-3/TRBV12-4
J gene: TRBJ2-3
D gene: NA
CDR3 DNA: TGTGCCAGCAGTCGTACCCCCTTAGCGGCCCCCACAGATACGCAGTATTTT
CDR3 protein: CASSRTPLAAPTDTQYF

clone size: NA
V gene: TRBV5-6
J gene: TRBJ2-1
D gene: NA
CDR3 DNA: TGTGCCAGCAGCTTGGACGGCGGGGCCCACTACAATGAGCAGTTCTTC
CDR3 protein: CASSLDGGAHYNEQFF

clone size: many
V gene: TRBV6-2/TRBV6-3
J gene: TRBJ2-7
D gene: NA
CDR3 DNA: TGTGCCAGCAGTACCTTATACGAGCAGTACTTC
CDR3 protein: CASSTLYEQYF

clone size: NA
V gene: TRBV7-2
J gene: TRBJ2-7
D gene: NA
CDR3 DNA: TGTGCCAGCAGCCCCGGGGACATCAGCGAGCAGTACTTC
CDR3 protein: CASSPGDISEQYF

clone size: few
V gene: TRBV6-5
J gene: TRBJ1-4
D gene: TRBD1
CDR3 DNA: TGTGCCAGCAGTTACGGCAGGGGGGGTGAAAAACTGTTTTTT
CDR3 protein: CASSYGRGGEKLFF

clone size: NA
V gene: TRBV7-9
J gene: TRBJ2-1
D gene: NA
CDR3 DNA: TGTGCCAGCAGCTTCCGGGGGCATGAGCAGTTCTTC
CDR3 protein: CASSFRGHEQFF

clone size: few
V gene: TRBV4-1
J gene: TRBJ2-7
D gene: NA
CDR3 DNA: TGCGCCAGCAGCCAAGCCCCGAGGTCCTACGAGCAGTACTTC
CDR3 protein: CASSQAPRSYEQYF

clone size: NA
V gene: TRBV11-1
J gene: TRBJ2-1
D gene: TRBD2
CDR3 DNA: TGTGCCAGCAGCTCCCTGGGGGGACTAGCGGGGGGGCCCTCCTACAATGAGCAGTTCTTC
CDR3 protein: CASSSLGGLAGGPSYNEQFF

clone size: NA
V gene: TRBV5-1
J gene: TRBJ2-1
D gene: TRBD2
CDR3 DNA: TGCGCCAGCAGCACTATGATACTAGCGCACCCCTCCTACAATGAGCAGTTCTTC
CDR3 protein: CASSTMILAHPSYNEQFF

clone size: NA
V gene: TRBV11-2
J gene: TRBJ1-3
D gene: NA
CDR3 DNA: TGTGCCAGCAGCGAGACTCGGATCTTACTCTCTGGAAACACCATATATTTT
CDR3 protein: CASSETRILLSGNTIYF

clone size: NA
V gene: TRBV27
J gene: TRBJ2-1
D gene: NA
CDR3 DNA: TGTGCTACAACCCGGACAGAAGGGGCCTCCAATGAGCAGTTCTTC
CDR3 protein: CATTRTEGASNEQFF

clone size: NA
V gene: TRBV5-1
J gene: TRBJ2-5
D gene: NA
CDR3 DNA: TGCGCCAGCAGCCTATCCGGGACGGGAAAAGAGACCCAGTACTTC
CDR3 protein: CASSLSGTGKETQYF

clone size: many
V gene: TRBV28
J gene: TRBJ2-5
D gene: TRBD1
CDR3 DNA: TGTGCCAGCAGTCCGTGGACAGGGGAAGCGACCCAGTACTTC
CDR3 protein: CASSPWTGEATQYF

clone size: NA
V gene: TRBV28
J gene: TRBJ2-3
D gene: TRBD1
CDR3 DNA: TGTGCCAGCAGAAGATGGACAGGGCTGGAAGCAGATACGCAGTATTTT
CDR3 protein: CASRRWTGLEADTQYF

clone size: few
V gene: TRBV5-1
J gene: TRBJ2-1
D gene: NA
CDR3 DNA: TGCGCCAGCAGCTTGGGACTGGATTCCTACAATGAGCAGTTCTTC
CDR3 protein: CASSLGLDSYNEQFF

clone size: few
V gene: TRBV12-3/TRBV12-4
J gene: TRBJ2-1
D gene: TRBD2
CDR3 DNA: TGTGCCAGCAGTTCTGGCAGCGGGAGCTACAATGAGCAGTTCTTC
CDR3 protein: CASSSGSGSYNEQFF

clone size: NA
V gene: TRBV11-3
J gene: TRBJ2-5
D gene: NA
CDR3 DNA: TGTGCCAGCAGTCCGGCCCCTCGAGGGACCCAGTACTTC
CDR3 protein: CASSPAPRGTQYF

clone size: few
V gene: TRBV23-1
J gene: TRBJ2-1
D gene: NA
CDR3 DNA: TGCGCCAGCAGTTGGATCGGACAGTCCTCCTACAATGAGCAGTTCTTC
CDR3 protein: CASSWIGQSSYNEQFF

clone size: NA
V gene: TRBV5-1
J gene: TRBJ2-7
D gene: TRBD2
CDR3 DNA: TGCGCCAGCAGCTCCCGGACTAGCGGGTTTTACGAGCAGTACTTC
CDR3 protein: CASSSRTSGFYEQYF

clone size: NA
V gene: TRBV7-2
J gene: TRBJ1-6
D gene: NA
CDR3 DNA: TGTGCCAGCAGCGCAATGGGGGAGAGGAATTCACCCCTCCACTTT
CDR3 protein: CASSAMGERNSPLHF

clone size: few
V gene: TRBV20-1
J gene: TRBJ2-2
D gene: NA
CDR3 DNA: TGCAGTGCTAGAGATTCACAGAACACCGGGGAGCTGTTTTTT
CDR3 protein: CSARDSQNTGELFF

clone size: few
V gene: TRBV20-1
J gene: TRBJ2-1
D gene: NA
CDR3 DNA: TGCAGTGCTAGAGATGGGACCGGGGTAATGGGGGAGCAGTTCTTC
CDR3 protein: CSARDGTGVMGEQFF

clone size: many
V gene: TRBV12-3/TRBV12-4
J gene: TRBJ2-2
D gene: NA
CDR3 DNA: TGTGCCAGCAGTTTAACCCTCGGGGAGCTGTTTTTT
CDR3 protein: CASSLTLGELFF

clone size: few
V gene: TRBV6-1
J gene: TRBJ2-3
D gene: NA
CDR3 DNA: TGTGCCAGCAGTGAACTGGCAGGAACCACAGATACGCAGTATTTT
CDR3 protein: CASSELAGTTDTQYF

clone size: NA
V gene: TRBV12-3/TRBV12-4
J gene: TRBJ1-5
D gene: NA
CDR3 DNA: TGTGCCAGCAGTTTAGAGGGAAGGCAGCCCCAGCATTTT
CDR3 protein: CASSLEGRQPQHF

clone size: few
V gene: TRBV6-5
J gene: TRBJ1-5
D gene: NA
CDR3 DNA: TGTGCCAGCAGTTACTCCGGTTTGGGCAATCAGCCCCAGCATTTT
CDR3 protein: CASSYSGLGNQPQHF

clone size: NA
V gene: TRBV27
J gene: TRBJ2-3
D gene: NA
CDR3 DNA: TGTGCCAGCAGTATCCCTCATTTGCTTACTGCAGATACGCAGTATTTT
CDR3 protein: CASSIPHLLTADTQYF

clone size: NA
V gene: TRBV28
J gene: TRBJ2-3
D gene: TRBD2
CDR3 DNA: TGTGCCAGTGGGGGACTAGCGGAAACAGATACGCAGTATTTT
CDR3 protein: CASGGLAETDTQYF

clone size: few
V gene: TRBV6-1
J gene: TRBJ1-6
D gene: TRBD1
CDR3 DNA: TGTGCCAGCAGTGACAGGGGGGGCTCCTATAATTCACCCCTCCACTTT
CDR3 protein: CASSDRGGSYNSPLHF

clone size: NA
V gene: TRBV10-3
J gene: TRBJ2-7
D gene: TRBD1
CDR3 DNA: TGTGCCATCAGTGAAAGGGACAGCTACGAGCAGTACTTC
CDR3 protein: CAISERDSYEQYF

clone size: few
V gene: TRBV10-3
J gene: TRBJ2-7
D gene: TRBD2
CDR3 DNA: TGTGCCACAAATGGACTAGATGAATACGAGCAGTACTTC
CDR3 protein: CATNGLDEYEQYF

clone size: NA
V gene: TRBV11-2
J gene: TRBJ2-3
D gene: TRBD1
CDR3 DNA: TGTGCCAGCAGCTCCAGGGGACAGGCCCTAAGGGTCACAGATACGCAGTATTTT
CDR3 protein: CASSSRGQALRVTDTQYF

clone size: few
V gene: TRBV5-1
J gene: TRBJ2-7
D gene: NA
CDR3 DNA: TGCGCCAGCAGCTCGCAAAGTATCGGGGTCGTCTACGAGCAGTACTTC
CDR3 protein: CASSSQSIGVVYEQYF

clone size: NA
V gene: TRBV27
J gene: TRBJ2-3
D gene: TRBD2
CDR3 DNA: TGTGCCAGCAGTCTGAGCGGGAGGATGAGCACAGATACGCAGTATTTT
CDR3 protein: CASSLSGRMSTDTQYF

clone size: NA
V gene: TRBV4-3
J gene: TRBJ2-5
D gene: NA
CDR3 DNA: TGCGCCAGCAGCCAAGATCGGAACAGTTGGACCCAGTACTTC
CDR3 protein: CASSQDRNSWTQYF

clone size: few
V gene: TRBV5-1
J gene: TRBJ2-3
D gene: NA
CDR3 DNA: TGCGCCAGCAGCTTCGGGCAGGACACAGATACGCAGTATTTT
CDR3 protein: CASSFGQDTDTQYF

clone size: NA
V gene: TRBV5-1
J gene: TRBJ1-4
D gene: NA
CDR3 DNA: TGCGCCAGCAGCTTCGGAGGTCCTAATGAAAAACTGTTTTTT
CDR3 protein: CASSFGGPNEKLFF

clone size: few
V gene: TRBV2
J gene: TRBJ2-7
D gene: NA
CDR3 DNA: TGTGCCAGCAGTGAAGGTGGCCAGAGCTACGAGCAGTACTTC
CDR3 protein: CASSEGGQSYEQYF

clone size: few
V gene: TRBV18
J gene: TRBJ2-7
D gene: NA
CDR3 DNA: TGTGCCAGCTCACCACAGGTAGACTCCTACGAGCAGTACTTC
CDR3 protein: CASSPQVDSYEQYF

clone size: few
V gene: TRBV7-2
J gene: TRBJ2-2
D gene: NA
CDR3 DNA: TGTGCCAGCAGCACCTCCGCAGGCAGGGAGCTGTTTTTT
CDR3 protein: CASSTSAGRELFF

clone size: few
V gene: TRBV7-8
J gene: TRBJ2-1
D gene: NA
CDR3 DNA: TGTGCCAGCAGCTTAGAATCGGTACGGGGGATCGAGCAGTTCTTC
CDR3 protein: CASSLESVRGIEQFF

clone size: NA
V gene: TRBV12-3/TRBV12-4
J gene: TRBJ2-3
D gene: NA
CDR3 DNA: TGTGCCAGCAGTTTATTTGGCAGGGGAGGTAGGACAGATACGCAGTATTTT
CDR3 protein: CASSLFGRGGRTDTQYF

clone size: few
V gene: TRBV7-2
J gene: TRBJ2-1
D gene: TRBD2
CDR3 DNA: TGTGCCAGCAGCTTAAGGCCCGCTAGCGGGGGGTATGAGCAGTTCTTC
CDR3 protein: CASSLRPASGGYEQFF

clone size: few
V gene: TRBV3-1
J gene: TRBJ2-4
D gene: NA
CDR3 DNA: TGTGCCAGCAGCCCTCCGGGCCGGCTAGCCAAAAACATTCAGTACTTC
CDR3 protein: CASSPPGRLAKNIQYF

clone size: few
V gene: TRBV28
J gene: TRBJ2-7
D gene: NA
CDR3 DNA: TGTGCCAGCAGTTCCCCTCCAACGGCCTACGAGCAGTACTTC
CDR3 protein: CASSSPPTAYEQYF

clone size: few
V gene: TRBV7-9
J gene: TRBJ2-3
D gene: NA
CDR3 DNA: TGTGCCAGCAGCTTTTTCGGGGGCACAGATACGCAGTATTTT
CDR3 protein: CASSFFGGTDTQYF

clone size: NA
V gene: TRBV25-1
J gene: TRBJ2-7
D gene: NA
CDR3 DNA: TGTGCCAGCAGTACCCGGTGGGGGGCTAACGAGCAGTACTTC
CDR3 protein: CASSTRWGANEQYF

clone size: few
V gene: TRBV7-2
J gene: TRBJ2-7
D gene: NA
CDR3 DNA: TGTGCCAGCAGCCCCCGGACCGCATCTCACTACGAGCAGTACTTC
CDR3 protein: CASSPRTASHYEQYF